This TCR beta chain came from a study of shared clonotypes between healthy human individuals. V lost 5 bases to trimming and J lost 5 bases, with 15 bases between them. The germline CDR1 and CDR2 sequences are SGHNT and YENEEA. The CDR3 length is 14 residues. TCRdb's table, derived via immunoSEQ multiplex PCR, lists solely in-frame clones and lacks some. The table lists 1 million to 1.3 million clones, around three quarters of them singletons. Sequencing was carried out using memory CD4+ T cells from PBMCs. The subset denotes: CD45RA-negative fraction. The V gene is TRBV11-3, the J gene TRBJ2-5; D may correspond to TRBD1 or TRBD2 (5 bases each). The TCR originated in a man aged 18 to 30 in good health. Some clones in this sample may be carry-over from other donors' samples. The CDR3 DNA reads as TGTGCCAGCAGCCCCAGCGAGGGGCGGGAGACCCAGTACTTC. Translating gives CASSPSEGRETQYF.